The T cell receptor beta chain described here comes from a study of OX40 agonist ivuxolimab in advanced cancers. Overall study: An anti-OX40 (CD134) antibody with agonistic activity, ivuxolimab, was administered to patients. At doses from 0.01 to 10 mg/kg, patients were given intravenous ivuxolimab every 2 weeks.

Some clones are missing from TCRdb's copy, which holds only in-frame ones; the method was immunoSEQ multiplex PCR. The sample holds 75,000 to 95,000 clones, 85% to 95% seen once. Germline V gene lookup returns CDR1 LGHNA and CDR2 YSLEER. CDR3 size: 17 residues. V lost 0 bases, J lost 6 bases, and 10 bases stayed unmatched. This receptor was obtained from an adult with an advanced solid tumor such as melanoma, head and neck, liver or kidney cancer. The V and J genes are TRBV4-3 and TRBJ2-2, with TRBD1 identical over 7 bases. The sample in question was CD4+ or CD8+ T cells sorted from blood, obtained in a trial of the OX40 agonist ivuxolimab. CDR3 bases: TGCGCCAGCAGCCAAGAGGAAGGCAGGGGGTATTCCGGGGAGCTGTTTTTT. Protein product: CASSQEEGRGYSGELFF.